The T cell receptor (beta chain) described here comes from a study of blood T cell repertoires in COVID-19. Study as a whole: The United States, Italy and Spain were the sources of the acute and convalescent COVID-19 samples.

Sequencing used immunoSEQ multiplex PCR; TCRdb keeps in-frame clones, though not all of them. The table records 200,000 to 250,000 clones, more than 70% of them present only once. Clinical history reported by participants formed the basis on which cohorts were assigned. In Cohort 3, a recovered donor had either two negative PCRs, clearance, or symptom resolution. Material: PBMCs or T cells enriched from blood (not recorded which). The clonotype comes from a woman aged 45 to 65 who had recovered from COVID-19.

In DNA, the CDR3 is TGCGCCAGCACCACAATTGGGGGGGGCGGCTATGGCTACACCTTC. Translating gives CASTTIGGGGYGYTF. V is TRBV5-1 and J is TRBJ1-2, with D possibly being TRBD1 (6 bases). The CDR3 runs to 15 residues. Trimming cost V 6 bases and J 4 bases, with 19 bases left between them. Germline-derived CDR1 and CDR2 are SGHRS and YFSETQ.